Sequencing of this TCR beta chain was carried out in a study of T cells after yellow fever vaccination. Study-wide results and caveats: After the booster, around 95% of CD4 and 88% of CD8 primary-response clones were re-detected.

MiXCR was run by TCRdb on the 5' RACE reads, yielding one entry per CDR3 protein. The table has 75,000 to 100,000 distinct CDR3 sequences, roughly 9% seen once. The V gene's germline CDR1 is LGHDT and CDR2 YNNKEL (reference sequence). With 0 bases clipped from V and 0 bases from J, the junction kept 4 bases outside the gene matches. The CDR3 has 16 residues. The sequencing here drew on CD8+ T cells not binding an NS4B(214-222) dextramer, sorted from PBMCs, taken around 14 days after the first yellow fever vaccination. The chain is built from TRBV3-1 and TRBJ1-1, with 7 bases identical to TRBD1. This sequence originates from a man aged 18 to 29 who received the YFV17D yellow fever vaccine. The CDR3: CASSQDIGTVNTEAFF. CDR3 DNA sequence: TGTGCCAGCAGCCAAGATATCGGGACAGTGAACACTGAAGCTTTCTTT. The full variable domain, in which reference TRBV3-1 and TRBJ1-1 provide the parts outside the CDR3, is DTAVSQTPKYLVTQMGNDKSIKCEQNLGHDTMYWYKQDSKKFLKIMFSYNNKELIINETVPNRFSPKSPDKAHLNLHINSLELGDSAVYFCASSQDIGTVNTEAFFGQGTRLTVV.